This entry lists 4 T cell receptor beta chains sequenced from one sample in a study of cytomegalovirus exposure and HLA in healthy donors. The PCR had 60 Vbeta and 13 Jbeta primers. Here immunoSEQ multiplex PCR was the method, and the copy in TCRdb shows in-frame clones only, minus some. The table includes 150,000 to 200,000 clones, around 75% detected once. The sequenced material came from PBMCs. These receptors originate from a human donor in good health.

The chain is built from TRBV28 and TRBJ2-7; no clear D gene. The CDR3 has 12 amino acids. Per the germline V gene, CDR1 is MDHEN and CDR2 is SYDVKM. V was trimmed by 5 bases and J by 4 bases, leaving 9 bases between them. CDR3 DNA: TGTGCCAGCAGTCAAATGTTTTACGAGCAGTACTTC. This translates into CASSQMFYEQYF. The full variable domain, completed using reference TRBV28 and TRBJ2-7, is DVKVTQSSRYLVKRTGEKVFLECVQDMDHENMFWYRQDPGLGLRLIYFSYDVKMKEKGDIPEGYSVSREKKERFSLILESASTNQTSMYLCASSQMFYEQYFGPGTRLTVT.

In its sample, this clone was seen once. The chain employs TRBV7-8 and TRBJ2-3, with 10 bases identical to TRBD2. CDR3 length equals 17 residues. Germline V gene lookup returns CDR1 SGHVS and CDR2 FQNEAQ. Losses at the gene ends were 3 bases for V and 7 bases for J; bases not matched to a gene: 13. CDR3 DNA: TGTGCCAGCAGCTTTGGCGTCCTAGCGGGGGTAGGGAATACGCAGTATTTT. Protein: CASSFGVLAGVGNTQYF.

J is TRBJ2-3 and V is TRBV5-4; maybe TRBD2 (7 bases). Germline CDR1 reads SGHNT; CDR2 reads YYREEE (reference sequence). The length of the CDR3 is 14 residues. V was cut by 6 bases and J by 4 bases, with 15 bases left in between. CDR3 residues: CASKYEGGADTQYF. The CDR3 DNA reads as TGTGCCAGCAAATATGAGGGGGGGGCAGATACGCAGTATTTT.

This clone turned up a few times. The chain combines TRBV4-1 with TRBJ2-7, with TRBD1 as a possible D gene (5 bases). The CDR3 totals 14 residues. Looked up from germline, CDR1 is MGHRA and CDR2 is YSYEKL. V dropped 3 bases and J dropped 0 bases, with 9 bases sitting between them. The CDR3 coding sequence is TGCGCCAGCAGCCAGAGCGACAGCTCCTACGAGCAGTACTTC. It specifies CASSQSDSSYEQYF.